These 23 T cell receptor beta chains originate from one sample sequenced in a study of shared clonotypes between healthy human individuals. Measured with immunoSEQ multiplex PCR; TCRdb has only the in-frame clones, and not every one. The sample shows around 370,000 clones, roughly 96% of them seen only once. The sample was memory CD8+ T cells sorted from blood. Subset of the sample: CD45RO+ cells pooled with CCR7-negative TemRA cells. The receptors shown here come from a man aged 30-40 years in good health.

V usage is TRBV11-3 and J usage is TRBJ2-5; tentative D call: TRBD1 (5 bases). The CDR3 is 13 amino acids. Trimming took 5 bases from V and 3 from J, leaving 10 bases between them. Germline CDR1 reads SGHNT; CDR2 reads YENEEA. CDR3 in amino acids: CASSRSREETQYF. The CDR3 nucleotides read TGTGCCAGCAGCCGCTCCAGGGAAGAGACCCAGTACTTC.

This sequence joins TRBV5-1 and TRBJ2-2, with TRBD1 identical over 9 bases. CDR1 is SGHRS and CDR2 is YFSETQ in the germline V gene. This CDR3 region has 15 residues. V gave up 6 bases and J gave up 4 bases; unmatched junction bases: 7. The CDR3 DNA follows: TGCGCCAGCAATCAGGGGACAGGGCTCACCGGGGAGCTGTTTTTT. It is translated as CASNQGTGLTGELFF.

This rearrangement joins TRBV29-1 to TRBJ2-3; tentative D call: TRBD1 (5 bases). From germline, CDR1 is SQVTM and CDR2 ANQGSEA. The CDR3 has 16 amino acids. Deletions cut 7 bases from V and 0 bases from J, with 20 bases between. CDR3 in DNA: TGCAGCGCCATGAGGTGGGGCCCGGGTAGCACAGATACGCAGTATTTT. It is translated as CSAMRWGPGSTDTQYF.

This clone has only a few counts. This chain links TRBV10-2 with TRBJ2-7, with a tentative D call TRBD1 (6 bases). The CDR3 has 15 amino acids. Germline CDR1 is WSHSY and CDR2 is SAAADI. V was pared by 9 bases and J by 3 bases, with 21 bases between. The CDR3 region is CASRPNRVMHYEQYF. The DNA for the CDR3 is TGCGCCAGTCGCCCGAACAGGGTAATGCACTACGAGCAGTACTTC.

The V gene is TRBV7-9, the J gene TRBJ2-5; D possibly matches TRBD1 or TRBD2 (5 bases each). V dropped 5 bases and J dropped 4 bases, with 8 bases sitting between them. This CDR3 spans 12 amino acids. The germline gives CDR1 SEHNR, CDR2 FQNEAQ (reference sequence). For the CDR3, the DNA is TGTGCCAGCAGCGCCGGGGCAGAGACCCAGTACTTC. It translates to CASSAGAETQYF.

The rearrangement uses TRBV30 and TRBJ1-2; D is unclear. With 6 bases removed from V and 8 bases from J, the gap between germline ends came to 13 bases. The CDR3 spans 11 residues. Germline loops: CDR1 GTSNPN, CDR2 SVGIG (reference sequence). The CDR3 reads CACGPWAGYTF. The CDR3 DNA sequence: TGTGCCTGTGGCCCGTGGGCCGGCTACACCTTC.

The V and J genes are TRBV6-1 and TRBJ1-2; D perhaps matches TRBD1 (5 bases). Trimming removed 2 bases at V and 6 bases at J, with 7 bases between. Germline V gives CDR1 MNHNS, CDR2 SASEGT. The CDR3 totals 12 residues. CDR3 sequence: CASSEPRDGYTF. As DNA, the CDR3 is TGTGCCAGCAGTGAACCCAGGGATGGCTACACCTTC.

V usage is TRBV19 and J usage is TRBJ2-6; possible D gene TRBD1, 5 bases. V lost 4 bases and J lost 0, with 10 bases in between. CDR1 and CDR2 (germline): LNHDA, SQIVND (reference sequence). CDR3 size: 16 residues. CDR3: CASSKGLASGANVLTF. CDR3 coding DNA: TGTGCCAGTAGTAAGGGGCTTGCCTCTGGGGCCAACGTCCTGACTTTC.

The chain carries TRBV6-1 and TRBJ1-5; D remains unclear. The CDR3 contains 13 residues. V was clipped by 8 bases and J by 6 bases, with 14 bases between them. The germline CDR1 and CDR2 sequences are MNHNS and SASEGT. In nucleotides, the CDR3 is TGTGCCAGCCTGGATTCCGGATTTCAGCCCCAGCATTTT. Protein: CASLDSGFQPQHF.

V and J are TRBV25-1 and TRBJ1-6; D not certain. Germline CDR1 and CDR2: MGHDK and SYGVNS. V gave up 3 bases and J gave up 0 bases, with 6 bases separating them. The CDR3 runs to 15 residues. CDR3 nucleotide sequence: TGTGCCAGCAGTGACCCGCGCTCCTATAATTCACCCCTCCACTTT. Its protein is CASSDPRSYNSPLHF.

The CDR3 coding sequence is TGTGCCAGCAGCGACAAACCCGGGACTAGCGGATACACCGGGGAGCTGTTTTTT. Its protein is CASSDKPGTSGYTGELFF. J is TRBJ2-2 and V is TRBV7-3, with TRBD2 matching over 11 bases. CDR1 is SGHTA, CDR2 FQGTGA, per germline. This CDR3 contains 18 residues. The V and J ends lost 5 bases and 3 bases, in that order; junction bases with no gene match: 11. Supplemented by reference TRBV7-3 and TRBJ2-2, the full variable domain reads GAGVSQTPSNKVTEKGKYVELRCDPISGHTALYWYRQSLGQGPEFLIYFQGTGAADDSGLPNDRFFAVRPEGSVSTLKIQRTERGDSAVYLCASSDKPGTSGYTGELFFGEGSRLTVL.

The rearrangement links TRBV5-1 to TRBJ1-2; D is uncertain. CDR1 is SGHRS and CDR2 is YFSETQ in the germline V gene. V dropped 4 bases and J dropped 4 bases, with 11 bases sitting between them. The CDR3 is made up of 13 amino acids. The CDR3 nucleotides read TGCGCCAGCAGCACGGGCCACCTCTATGGCTACACCTTC. Translated, it gives CASSTGHLYGYTF. Complete variable domain (other parts from reference TRBV5-1 and TRBJ1-2): KAGVTQTPRYLIKTRGQQVTLSCSPISGHRSVSWYQQTPGQGLQFLFEYFSETQRNKGNFPGRFSGRQFSNSRSEMNVSTLELGDSALYLCASSTGHLYGYTFGSGTRLTVV.

The chain employs TRBV7-2 and TRBJ2-7, with D tentatively TRBD1 (6 bases). The CDR3 has 12 residues. Germline CDR1 reads SGHTA; CDR2 reads FQGNSA. V dropped 5 bases and J dropped 7 bases, with 12 bases sitting between them. In nucleotides, the CDR3 is TGTGCCAGCAGCCAAGGGGGAGCGGAGCAGTACTTC. Protein: CASSQGGAEQYF.

This clone has a single count. V gene TRBV11-2 combines with J gene TRBJ2-1; TRBD1 or TRBD2 may be the D gene (5 bases each). Trimming stripped 3 bases from V and 2 bases from J, with 14 bases between. Germline V gene sequence: CDR1 SGHAT, CDR2 FQNNGV. The CDR3 is 16 amino acids. The DNA of the CDR3 is TGTGCCAGCAGCTTGGCCCCGGGGACGGCCTACAATGAGCAGTTCTTC. It translates to CASSLAPGTAYNEQFF.

The chain links TRBV7-6 to TRBJ2-5; TRBD2 matches 11 bases. Matching the DNA end better, TRBJ2-7 makes the J call doubtful. The CDR3 runs 15 residues. Germline values: CDR1 SGHVS, CDR2 FNYEAQ. For the CDR3, the DNA is TGTGCCAGCAGCCCGAGACTAGCGGGAACCTACGAGCAGTACTTC. Translating it yields CASSPRLAGTYEQYF.

Only one count was recorded for this clone. This CDR3 is CASSPDREETQYF. As DNA, the CDR3 is TGTGCCAGCAGTCCCGACAGGGAAGAGACCCAGTACTTC. The chain couples TRBV6-1 to TRBJ2-5, with 7 bases identical to TRBD1. The CDR3 length is 13 residues. Per germline, CDR1 MNHNS and CDR2 SASEGT. J gave up 3 bases and V 5 bases, and 3 bases lay outside the gene matches.

This chain connects TRBV7-9 to TRBJ2-1; tentative D call: TRBD2 (6 bases). The CDR3 runs 15 residues. V lost 5 bases to trimming and J lost 8 bases, with 19 bases between them. From germline, CDR1 is SEHNR and CDR2 FQNEAQ (reference sequence). CDR3 amino acids: CASSPLAGLWYEQFF. CDR3 DNA: TGTGCCAGCAGCCCTCTGGCGGGACTTTGGTATGAGCAGTTCTTC. Full variable domain (missing parts from reference TRBV7-9 and TRBJ2-1): DTGVSQNPRHKITKRGQNVTFRCDPISEHNRLYWYRQTLGQGPEFLTYFQNEAQLEKSRLLSDRFSAERPKGSFSTLEIQRTEQGDSAMYLCASSPLAGLWYEQFFGPGTRLTVL.

The chain couples TRBV18 to TRBJ2-7; no definite D call. V lost 4 bases, J lost 3 bases, and 16 bases lay in between. The CDR3 totals 15 residues. Per the germline V gene, CDR1 is KGHSH and CDR2 is LQKENI. CDR3 sequence reads: CASSRINTLHYEQYF. CDR3 nucleotide sequence: TGTGCCAGCTCACGGATAAACACCCTGCACTACGAGCAGTACTTC.

The rearrangement joins TRBV20-1 to TRBJ1-2; D unclear. Trimming removed 8 bases from V and 4 bases from J, with 11 bases in between. The germline gives CDR1 DFQATT, CDR2 SNEGSKA (reference sequence). CDR3 size: 11 residues. The CDR3 protein is CSPPVLYGYTF. The CDR3 DNA follows: TGCAGTCCCCCGGTCCTCTATGGCTACACCTTC.

The chain carries TRBV6-1 and TRBJ1-1, with D unclear. V gave up 1 base and J gave up 1 base, with 4 bases separating them. CDR3 length: 13 amino acids. Germline values: CDR1 MNHNS, CDR2 SASEGT. CDR3 DNA sequence: TGTGCCAGCAGTGAAGAACCGAACACTGAAGCTTTCTTT. This codes for CASSEEPNTEAFF.

V usage is TRBV20-1 and J usage is TRBJ1-1; no definite D call. The germline V gene encodes CDR1 DFQATT and CDR2 SNEGSKA (reference sequence). The CDR3 consists of 9 residues. The CDR3 reads CRASAEAFF. DNA of the CDR3: TGCAGAGCGAGCGCTGAAGCTTTCTTT.

The V call is TRBV30, the J call TRBJ2-2; D uncertain. CDR3 length equals 12 residues. Germline V CDR1 and CDR2: GTSNPN, SVGIG (reference sequence). The V end was cut by 4 bases, the J end by 0 bases, with 3 bases between. The CDR3 region is CAWTSNTGELFF. CDR3 in DNA: TGTGCCTGGACATCGAACACCGGGGAGCTGTTTTTT.

Concerning this clone: The sample contains more than one DNA sequence encoding this CDR3. V and J are TRBV29-1 and TRBJ2-2; 9 bases are shared with TRBD2. This CDR3 is built from 13 residues. CDR1 and CDR2 (germline): SQVTM, ANQGSEA. V trimming: 6 bases; J trimming: 1 base; junction bases outside the gene matches: 0. This CDR3 reads CSVTSGNTGELFF. The DNA of the CDR3 is TGCAGCGTGACTAGCGGGAACACCGGGGAGCTGTTTTTT.